This TCR beta chain is drawn from a study of shared T cell receptors in the human thymus. Profiled with immunoSEQ multiplex PCR; TCRdb holds only in-frame clones, not every one. This table holds 650,000 to 950,000 clones, over 75% found once. This sample also appeared in a second study, on human thymus T cells.

Sequencing was performed on thymocytes. The clonotype originates from a girl in the first two years of life with a congenital heart defect.

The CDR3 bases are TGTGCCACGATAGGGCAGGAGGCCTACGAGCAGTACTTC. This encodes CATIGQEAYEQYF. The chain carries TRBV6-1 and TRBJ2-7; possible D gene TRBD2, 5 bases. Trimming left V 10 bases short and J 2 bases short, with 15 bases between. From germline, CDR1 is MNHNS and CDR2 SASEGT. This CDR3 spans 13 amino acids.